This T cell receptor (beta chain) originates from a study of T cell responses to AZD1222 COVID-19 vaccine. General observations from the study: Variant regions that are unmutated are reportedly the target of nearly half of spike-specific TCRs.

Comments on this clone: The antigen remains undetermined.

Deletions cut 3 bases from V and 0 bases from J, with 11 bases between. There are 16 residues in the CDR3. Germline-derived CDR1 and CDR2 are LGHDT and YNNKEL (reference sequence). Some clones are missing from TCRdb's copy, which holds only in-frame ones; the method was immunoSEQ multiplex PCR. The sample yields about 150,000 clones, just over 90% seen once. The sequenced sample was peripheral blood, obtained on day 0 of AZD1222 vaccination. The TCR comes from an adult in good health. This chain joins TRBV3-1 (or the pseudogene TRBV3-2) and TRBJ2-2, with a possible D match to TRBD1 (6 bases). The CDR3 sequence is CASSQIGGSNTGELFF. In nucleotides, the CDR3 is TGTGCCAGCAGCCAGATAGGGGGTTCGAACACCGGGGAGCTGTTTTTT.